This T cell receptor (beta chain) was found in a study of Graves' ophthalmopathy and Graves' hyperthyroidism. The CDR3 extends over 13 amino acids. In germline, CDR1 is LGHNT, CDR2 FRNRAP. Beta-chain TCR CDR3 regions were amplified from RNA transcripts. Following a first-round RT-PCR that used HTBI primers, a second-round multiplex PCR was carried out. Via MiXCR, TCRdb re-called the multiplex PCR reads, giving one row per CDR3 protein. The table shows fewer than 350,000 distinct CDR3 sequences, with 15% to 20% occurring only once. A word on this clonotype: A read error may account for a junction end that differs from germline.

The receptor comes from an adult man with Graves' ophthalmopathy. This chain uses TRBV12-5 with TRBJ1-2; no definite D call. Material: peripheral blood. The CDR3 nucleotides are TGTGCTAGTGCCATGGGCCTCAACTATGGCTACAGCTTC. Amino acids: CASAMGLNYGYSF.